Included here is one T cell receptor beta chain sequence, with context. The antigen is undetermined. The data originate from a study of T cells in Graves' hyperthyroidism and ophthalmopathy. Study-wide results and limits: Most thyroid clonotypes expanded above 0.001 appeared in blood too.

The length of the CDR3 is 14 residues. The germline V and J ends were trimmed by 8 bases and 0 bases, with 13 bases remaining between them. Germline V gene lookup returns CDR1 MNHNS and CDR2 SASEGT. Diagnosing involved the use of clinical symptoms, serum thyroxine and TRAb, thyroid ultrasound and orbital computed tomography. It was 8 to 10 ml of fresh peripheral blood that supplied the PBMCs. The TCR beta CDR3 regions underwent amplification using RNA transcripts as the source. TCR CDR3 underwent first-round RT-PCR with the HTBI primer set. MiXCR, run by TCRdb on the multiplex PCR reads, gives a single entry per CDR3 protein. The sample records around 800,000 distinct CDR3 sequences, 38% being singletons.

The chain couples TRBV6-1 to TRBJ1-1; D remains ambiguous. The material sequenced was blood. The receptor was derived from a man younger than 35 with Graves' hyperthyroidism. CDR3 DNA sequence: TGTGCCAGCTGGTCCCCGCCTATGAACACTGAAGCTTTCTTT. This sequence encodes CASWSPPMNTEAFF.